This T cell receptor (beta chain) was documented in a study of blood T cells in healthy people across ages. Points from the study as a whole: Investigators treated diversity estimates from one million T cells as underestimates.

From germline, CDR1 is SQVTM and CDR2 ANQGSEA. The CDR3 contains 12 residues. V was clipped by 4 bases and J by 5 bases, with 11 bases between them. Primers used in a second PCR of roughly 6 to 11 cycles were a sample-barcoded 5' primer and a J-beta primer mix. One entry per CDR3 protein, called by TCRdb with MiXCR from the 5' RACE reads. Among over 500,000 distinct CDR3 sequences listed, roughly a quarter were seen once. This clonotype was observed a single time. Its antigen is not known. Another study also made use of these data, one on T cells of mothers and their children.

This clonotype was sampled from a boy aged 2 to 10 in good health. Sequencing was carried out using blood. This sequence joins TRBV29-1 and TRBJ2-5, with D possibly being TRBD2 (5 bases). For the CDR3, the DNA is TGCAGCGTTGGGGAGTCCCCGGAGACCCAGTACTTC. It yields the protein CSVGESPETQYF.